This T cell receptor (beta chain) is drawn from a study of T cell repertoires in cytomegalovirus infection. Overall study context: Signatures in public TCR beta sequences pointed to both CMV infection and matching HLA type. Study-wide findings and caveats: CMV-specific HLA-C-restricted TCR beta clonotypes dominated the ex vivo response. Adding up the frequency of public TCR beta families identified people who carried CMV plus the relevant HLA.

Many counts were recorded for this clonotype. Antigen specificity is unknown. TCRdb re-analysed the reads in MiXCR, keeping a single row per CDR3 protein. The sample contains about 76,000 distinct CDR3 sequences, less than 4.5% of which appear only once. In germline, CDR1 is SEHNR, CDR2 FQNEAQ (reference sequence). Trimming pared 5 bases from V and 13 bases from J, leaving 21 bases between. There are 15 residues in the CDR3. The sequence was collected from a human donor in good health (CMV status not recorded). Some clones in this sample may be carry-over from other donors' samples. Sequencing input: PBMCs. The chain has TRBV7-9 and TRBJ1-6; D may be TRBD1 (6 bases). CDR3 sequence reads: CASSAPGQGIFPLHF. The CDR3 region has the DNA TGTGCCAGCAGCGCCCCGGGGCAGGGGATCTTCCCCCTCCACTTT.